This TCR beta chain came from a study of monozygotic twins with inflammatory bowel disease. Study conclusions and caveats: Neither one strong signal nor one clonotype associated with IBD was supported. The data offered no way to tell different T cell subtypes apart.

Of note for this clonotype: Its antigen is not known.

UMIs containing a 6-nucleotide sample barcode were added via template switching. For each CDR3 protein, TCRdb gives one entry from its re-call of the 5' RACE reads, without DNA. The data include approximately 330,000 distinct CDR3 sequences; the top ten clones carry around 2%. This CDR3 is built from 15 residues. Germline loops: CDR1 GTSNPN, CDR2 SVGIG (reference sequence). This TCR came from a human donor with ulcerative colitis or Crohn's disease, or a healthy co-twin of an affected twin (not recorded which). V usage is TRBV30 and J usage is TRBJ2-3; TCRdb indicates TRBD1, and absent DNA this call remains unverified. The specimen sequenced was blood. CDR3 in amino acids: CAWSVRRSLTDTQYF.